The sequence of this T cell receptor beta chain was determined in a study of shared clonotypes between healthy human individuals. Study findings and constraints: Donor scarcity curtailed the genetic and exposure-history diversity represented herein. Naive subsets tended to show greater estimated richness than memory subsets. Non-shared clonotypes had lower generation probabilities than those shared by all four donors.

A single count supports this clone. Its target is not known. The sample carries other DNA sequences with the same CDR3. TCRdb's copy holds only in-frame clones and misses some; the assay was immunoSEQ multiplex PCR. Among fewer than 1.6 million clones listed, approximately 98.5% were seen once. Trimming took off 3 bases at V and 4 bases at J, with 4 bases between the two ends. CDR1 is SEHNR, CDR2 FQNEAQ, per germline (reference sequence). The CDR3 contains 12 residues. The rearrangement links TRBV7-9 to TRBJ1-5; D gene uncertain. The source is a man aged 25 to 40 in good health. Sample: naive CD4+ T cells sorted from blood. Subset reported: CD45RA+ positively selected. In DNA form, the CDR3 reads TGTGCCAGCAGCTTCGGGAATCAGCCCCAGCATTTT. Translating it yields CASSFGNQPQHF.